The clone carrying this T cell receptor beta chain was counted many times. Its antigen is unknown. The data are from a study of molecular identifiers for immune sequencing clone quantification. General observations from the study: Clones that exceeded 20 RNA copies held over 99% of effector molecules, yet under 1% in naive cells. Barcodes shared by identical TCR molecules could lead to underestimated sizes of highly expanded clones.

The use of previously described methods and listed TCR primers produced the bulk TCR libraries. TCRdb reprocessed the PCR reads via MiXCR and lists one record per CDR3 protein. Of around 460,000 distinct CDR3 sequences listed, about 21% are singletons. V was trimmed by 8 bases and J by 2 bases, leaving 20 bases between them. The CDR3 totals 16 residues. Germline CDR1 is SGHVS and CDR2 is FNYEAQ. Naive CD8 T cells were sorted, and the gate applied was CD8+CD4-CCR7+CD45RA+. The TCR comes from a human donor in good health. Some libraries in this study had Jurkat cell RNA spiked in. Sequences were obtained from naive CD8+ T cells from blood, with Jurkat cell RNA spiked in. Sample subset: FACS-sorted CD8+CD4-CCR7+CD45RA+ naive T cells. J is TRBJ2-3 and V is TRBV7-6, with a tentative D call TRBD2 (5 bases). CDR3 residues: CASHPLEALSTDTQYF. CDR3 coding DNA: TGTGCCAGCCATCCTTTGGAGGCACTGTCCACAGATACGCAGTATTTT.